This is a list of T cell receptor beta chains from one sample in a study of early T cells in non-severe SARS-CoV-2 infection. TCRdb itself ran the 5' RACE reads through MiXCR, one entry per CDR3 protein. Of approximately 43,000 distinct CDR3 sequences in the sample, 6% to 7.5% were seen once. Material: whole blood. These receptors were taken from an adult who was a healthcare worker with PCR-confirmed SARS-CoV-2 infection or an uninfected control (not recorded which). Both conserved end residues are part of each CDR3. The D gene is left open where the match is weak. Where a row states a size, it is once, few, many or the class of an expanded clone; other rows omit it.

clone size,J gene,D gene,V gene,CDR3 DNA,CDR3 protein
-,TRBJ2-1,-,TRBV13,TGTGCCAGCAACCACAGCTCCTACAATGAGCAGTTCTTC,CASNHSSYNEQFF
few,TRBJ1-2,TRBD1,TRBV29-1,TGCAGCGTTGGCGGACAGGCTGGCTACACCTTC,CSVGGQAGYTF
-,TRBJ2-6,-,TRBV10-1,TGCGCCAGCAGCCCTGCGAAGGGGTCTGGGGCCAACGTCCTGACTTTC,CASSPAKGSGANVLTF
-,TRBJ2-4,-,TRBV6-2/TRBV6-3,TGTGCCAGCAGTTACCCGTACAAAAACATTCAGTACTTC,CASSYPYKNIQYF
many,TRBJ2-5,-,TRBV6-2/TRBV6-3,TGTGCCAGCAGTTATCTGGGGGCCGTGGAGACCCAGTACTTC,CASSYLGAVETQYF
many,TRBJ1-6,-,TRBV6-6,TGTGCCAGCAGCCACGAGCAACCCAGCTCCTATAATTCACCCCTCCACTTT,CASSHEQPSSYNSPLHF
-,TRBJ2-1,-,TRBV6-2/TRBV6-3,TGTGCCAGCAGTTCCCCTGGGGGTGAGCAGTTCTTC,CASSSPGGEQFF
-,TRBJ2-1,-,TRBV29-1,TGCAGCGTTGAAAGTATGTGGAGCTCCTACAATGAGCAGTTCTTC,CSVESMWSSYNEQFF
-,TRBJ2-1,TRBD2,TRBV24-1,TGTGCCACCAGTGATTTAAGGGCCCGCCAACTAGCGGGGGAATACAATGAGCAGTTCTTC,CATSDLRARQLAGEYNEQFF
-,TRBJ1-2,-,TRBV5-8,TGTGCCAGCAGCTTAGGCGGGTTTGGCTATGGCTACACCTTC,CASSLGGFGYGYTF
few,TRBJ2-7,TRBD2,TRBV5-1,TGCGCCAGCAGCTTAGATCTAGCGGGAGCTTCCGAGCAGTACTTC,CASSLDLAGASEQYF
many,TRBJ2-7,-,TRBV7-9,TGTGCCAGCAGCCCAGGGGTCGGTTACGAGCAGTACTTC,CASSPGVGYEQYF
many,TRBJ2-7,-,TRBV2,TGTGCCAGCAGTGAGACCAGGGCGGGCGAGCAGTACTTC,CASSETRAGEQYF
few,TRBJ1-1,TRBD1,TRBV12-3/TRBV12-4,TGTGCCAGCAGTTCCCCCGGGACAGGGGGCGCAGAAACTGAAGCTTTCTTT,CASSSPGTGGAETEAFF
-,TRBJ1-1,-,TRBV4-1,TGCGCCAGCAGCCAAGAATGGAGCGGCACTGAAGCTTTCTTT,CASSQEWSGTEAFF
few,TRBJ2-7,TRBD1,TRBV6-1,TGTGCCAGCATGGGACGGACAGGAGACTACGAGCAGTACTTC,CASMGRTGDYEQYF
many,TRBJ2-1,-,TRBV6-5,TGTGCCAGCAGCTCGACTGGTGAGCAGTTCTTC,CASSSTGEQFF
few,TRBJ1-1,-,TRBV10-1,TGCGCCAGCAGTCACCAGGGAACTCGGAACACTGAAGCTTTCTTT,CASSHQGTRNTEAFF
many,TRBJ2-3,-,TRBV6-4,TGTGCCAGCAGTGACTCGAGGACAGATACGCAGTATTTT,CASSDSRTDTQYF
-,TRBJ2-3,-,TRBV6-6,TGTGCCAGCAGACCTACTAGCTATGCTGATCCCGCAGATACGCAGTATTTT,CASRPTSYADPADTQYF
many,TRBJ1-1,-,TRBV18,TGTGCCAGCTCACCAGGGGTAGGGAGCACTGAAGCTTTCTTT,CASSPGVGSTEAFF
-,TRBJ1-5,TRBD1,TRBV11-3,TGTGCCAGCAGCCCCCGACAGGGGAATCAGCCCCAGCATTTT,CASSPRQGNQPQHF
-,TRBJ2-7,-,TRBV12-3/TRBV12-4,TGTGCCAGCAGTGGGGAAGACACGGTCGGCTACGAGCAGTACTTC,CASSGEDTVGYEQYF
-,TRBJ2-7,-,TRBV12-3/TRBV12-4,TGTGCCAGCAGTTCGGGACTCTACGAGCAGTACTTC,CASSSGLYEQYF
-,TRBJ2-3,-,TRBV5-1,TGCGCCAGCAGCTTGTGGGTCGGGGGCACAGATACGCAGTATTTT,CASSLWVGGTDTQYF
-,TRBJ2-1,-,TRBV29-1,TGCAGCGTTGACCAGGGGATCCACAATGAGCAGTTCTTC,CSVDQGIHNEQFF
-,TRBJ2-2,TRBD2,TRBV29-1,TGCAGCGTTGCAGAGGGGAGGGGCCCTGTTCATAGCGGGGAGCTGTTTTTT,CSVAEGRGPVHSGELFF
few,TRBJ1-1,-,TRBV9,TGTGCCAGCAGCGTAGGTACCCAGAACACTGAAGCTTTCTTT,CASSVGTQNTEAFF
-,TRBJ2-5,TRBD1,TRBV3-1,TGTGCCAGCAGCCGCGACAGGGGAGGTGAGACCCAGTACTTC,CASSRDRGGETQYF
few,TRBJ2-7,-,TRBV29-1,TGCAGCGTCAAGGCCGGGACTTACTACGAGCAGTACTTC,CSVKAGTYYEQYF
-,TRBJ1-1,-,TRBV5-6,TGTGCCAGCAGCCCCCCGGGGTACAGAACCCCTGAAGCTTTCTTT,CASSPPGYRTPEAFF
few,TRBJ2-7,-,TRBV6-1,TGTGCCAGCAGTGAAAATTCGGTGATAGGCGAGCAGTACTTC,CASSENSVIGEQYF
many,TRBJ2-1,-,TRBV5-6,TGTGCCAGCAGCTTGGGAGGGGGACCTATCGGGCAGTTCTTC,CASSLGGGPIGQFF
many,TRBJ1-2,-,TRBV5-1,TGCGCCAGCAGCTGGACTCAAAATTCGGGTGGCTACACCTTC,CASSWTQNSGGYTF
-,TRBJ2-7,TRBD2,TRBV19,TGTGCCAGTAGTATAGGAGCTAGCGGGGGAGAGCAGTACTTC,CASSIGASGGEQYF
many,TRBJ2-1,TRBD1,TRBV24-1,TGTGCCACCAGTGGGGACAGTTACAATGAGCAGTTCTTC,CATSGDSYNEQFF
few,TRBJ1-5,TRBD1,TRBV18,TGTGCCAGCTCACCTCGGTCACCGGGACAGGGCGATCAGCCCCAGCATTTT,CASSPRSPGQGDQPQHF
few,TRBJ1-5,TRBD1,TRBV19,TGTGCCAGTAGTCTCGGGACAGGGGGTCAGCCCCAGCATTTT,CASSLGTGGQPQHF
few,TRBJ2-2,-,TRBV7-9,TGTGCCAGCAGCCATAGCCGGTCGAACACCGGGGAGCTGTTTTTT,CASSHSRSNTGELFF
-,TRBJ1-5,TRBD1,TRBV6-1,TGTGCCAGCAGTGAATCAGGGGGCGCAAATCAGCCCCAGCATTTT,CASSESGGANQPQHF
few,TRBJ1-1,-,TRBV6-6,TGTGCCAGCAGTGACCCAAGGATTCCGAACACTGAAGCTTTCTTT,CASSDPRIPNTEAFF
few,TRBJ2-1,-,TRBV7-9,TGTGCCAGCAGCTTAGCCAGGGACCTCAATGAGCAGTTCTTC,CASSLARDLNEQFF
large,TRBJ2-5,-,TRBV7-9,TGTGCCAGCAGCTTAGCTCAGCCTGCCGTTGAGACCCAGTACTTC,CASSLAQPAVETQYF
few,TRBJ2-7,-,TRBV2,TGTGCCAGCCTCCTGGGGGGCGAGCAGTACTTC,CASLLGGEQYF
few,TRBJ2-7,-,TRBV5-5,TGTGCCAGCAGCACCCGGGCGTTACGGACCTACGAGCAGTACTTC,CASSTRALRTYEQYF
few,TRBJ2-2,TRBD1,TRBV12-5,TGTGCTAGTGGTTCCGCACAGGGGGCGATCACCGGGGAGCTGTTTTTT,CASGSAQGAITGELFF
few,TRBJ1-2,-,TRBV7-2,TGTGCCAGCAGCTTAGGACAGATTTATGGCTACACCTTC,CASSLGQIYGYTF
many,TRBJ2-3,-,TRBV11-2,TGTGCCAGCAGCTCCCTAGCGAGGGGGGCCAAAACAGATACGCAGTATTTT,CASSSLARGAKTDTQYF
few,TRBJ2-7,TRBD1,TRBV29-1,TGCAGCGTTGAAGATGGACAGGGGGCGTCCTACGAGCAGTACTTC,CSVEDGQGASYEQYF
many,TRBJ1-5,TRBD1,TRBV5-1,TGCGCCAGCAGCTTGGTTCCAGGGGGGAATCAGCCCCAGCATTTT,CASSLVPGGNQPQHF
few,TRBJ2-2,-,TRBV20-1,TGCAGTGCTAGTGTGGCATCGGCGAACACCGGGGAGCTGTTTTTT,CSASVASANTGELFF
-,TRBJ1-1,-,TRBV5-1,TGCGCCAGCAGCCCCCCGCGTGAGTCCACTGAAGCTTTCTTT,CASSPPRESTEAFF
few,TRBJ1-1,-,TRBV6-5,TGTGCCAGCAGATCGGAAGGGTACACTGAAGCTTTCTTT,CASRSEGYTEAFF
-,TRBJ2-7,TRBD1,TRBV4-3,TGCGCCAGCAGCCAAGATCCCCGACAGGGCCAGGAGCAGTACTTC,CASSQDPRQGQEQYF
-,TRBJ1-1,TRBD1,TRBV18,TGTGCCAGCTCCTTTGGACAGGGTACCGCTGAAGCTTTCTTT,CASSFGQGTAEAFF